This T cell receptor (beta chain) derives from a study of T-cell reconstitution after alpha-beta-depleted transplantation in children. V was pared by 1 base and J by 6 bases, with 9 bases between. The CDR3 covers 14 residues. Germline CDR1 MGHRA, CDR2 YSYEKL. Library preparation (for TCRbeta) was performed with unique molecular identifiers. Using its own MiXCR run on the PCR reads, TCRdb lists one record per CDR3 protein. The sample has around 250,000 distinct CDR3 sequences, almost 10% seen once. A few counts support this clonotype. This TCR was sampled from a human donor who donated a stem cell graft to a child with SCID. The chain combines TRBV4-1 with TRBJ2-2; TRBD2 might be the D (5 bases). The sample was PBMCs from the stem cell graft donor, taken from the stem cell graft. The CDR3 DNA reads TGCGCCAGCAGCCAAGTCACTAGTTCCGGGGAGCTGTTTTTT. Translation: CASSQVTSSGELFF.